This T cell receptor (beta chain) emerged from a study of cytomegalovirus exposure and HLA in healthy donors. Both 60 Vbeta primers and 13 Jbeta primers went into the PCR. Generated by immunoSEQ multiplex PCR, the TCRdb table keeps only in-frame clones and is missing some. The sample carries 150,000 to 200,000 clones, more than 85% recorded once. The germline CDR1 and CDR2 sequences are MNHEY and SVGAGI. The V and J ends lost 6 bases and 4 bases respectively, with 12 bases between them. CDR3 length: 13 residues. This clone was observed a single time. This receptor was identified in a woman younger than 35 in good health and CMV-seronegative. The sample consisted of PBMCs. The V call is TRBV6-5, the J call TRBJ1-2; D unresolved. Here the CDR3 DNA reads TGTGCCAGCAGGAGGGAGGTCGGCTATGGCTACACCTTC. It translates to CASRREVGYGYTF.